These T cell receptor beta chains were read from a single sample in a study of T cells after posttransplantation cyclophosphamide. Data came from immunoSEQ multiplex PCR; TCRdb stores just in-frame clones and leaves some out. The profile covers tens of thousands of clones, none occurring a single time. Sequencing was performed on PBMCs. Source of these receptors: a woman between 45 and 65 years old in good health and a related stem cell transplant donor. Both conserved end residues are part of each CDR3. D genes are given only for firm matches. Expanded clones get a size class; other rows say once, few or many, or leave the size out.

TRBD1	TRBV30	TRBJ1-5	few	TGTGCCTGGAGCGGGGACAGCGATCAGCCCCAGCATTTT	CAWSGDSDQPQHF
TRBD2	TRBV30	TRBJ2-3	-	TGTGCCTGGGGGACTAGCGGGGATAGCACAGATACGCAGTATTTT	CAWGTSGDSTDTQYF
TRBD2	TRBV9	TRBJ2-1	many	TGTGCCAGCAGCGTAGGGGAGGGGCCATCTTACAATGAGCAGTTCTTC	CASSVGEGPSYNEQFF
-	TRBV15	TRBJ2-1	many	TGTGCCACCAGCAGAACCCCTAACAATGAGCAGTTCTTC	CATSRTPNNEQFF
-	TRBV27	TRBJ1-2	many	TGTGCCAGCAGTTTAAACAGAAACTATGGCTACACCTTC	CASSLNRNYGYTF
-	TRBV14	TRBJ1-1	many	TGTGCCAGCAGCCGGGTGAGGGGCTTGAACACTGAAGCTTTCTTT	CASSRVRGLNTEAFF
-	TRBV2	TRBJ2-2	many	TGTGCCAGCAGTCAAGGCCAGGGGACGCTGTTTTTT	CASSQGQGTLFF
TRBD2	TRBV5-4	TRBJ2-5	-	TGTGCCAGCAGCTCCCAGCGGGAGTATGTGACCCAGTACTTC	CASSSQREYVTQYF
-	TRBV27	TRBJ2-7	-	TGTGCCAGCAGTACCCAGGACAGTACCTACGAGCAGTACTTC	CASSTQDSTYEQYF
TRBD2	TRBV7-6	TRBJ2-7	many	TGTGCCAGCAGCTTGTCTGGGACTAGCATGCCTGAGCAGTACTTC	CASSLSGTSMPEQYF
TRBD2	TRBV6-1	TRBJ2-5	-	TGTGCCAGCAGTCGACTAGCGGGTTACCAAGAGACCCAGTACTTC	CASSRLAGYQETQYF
TRBD2	TRBV5-1	TRBJ2-5	few	TGCGCCAGCAGCTCGGAACCGGGACTAGCGGGAGGACAAGAGACCCAGTACTTC	CASSSEPGLAGGQETQYF
TRBD1	TRBV6-5	TRBJ2-7	many	TGTGCCACCAGGGGGCGCGGCTCCTACGAGCAGTACTTC	CATRGRGSYEQYF
-	TRBV11-2	TRBJ2-7	many	TGTGCCAGCAGGGCGACAGGCTACGAGCAGTACTTC	CASRATGYEQYF
-	TRBV29-1	TRBJ1-2	few	TGCAGCGTTGTTCCATCCTATGGCTACACCTTC	CSVVPSYGYTF
-	TRBV30	TRBJ1-2	-	TGTGCCTGGAGGGCCGTAGGCTACACCTTC	CAWRAVGYTF
-	TRBV12-3/TRBV12-4	TRBJ1-2	many	TGTGCCAGCAGTTTAAGCGTAATCGTTGGCTACACCTTC	CASSLSVIVGYTF
TRBD2	TRBV27	TRBJ2-1	many	TGTGCCAGCAGCACCCGGACTAGCGGGAGAGAATACAATGAGCAGTTCTTC	CASSTRTSGREYNEQFF
TRBD1	TRBV5-1	TRBJ1-1	many	TGCGCCAGCAGCTCCACGACAGGGGTTGACACTGAAGCTTTCTTT	CASSSTTGVDTEAFF
TRBD1	TRBV7-8	TRBJ1-1	few	TGTGCCAGCAGCTCAGGGACAGGGGACGGGAAAAACACTGAAGCTTTCTTT	CASSSGTGDGKNTEAFF
-	TRBV2	TRBJ1-1	many	TGTGCCAGCAGTGAGAGGGACATGATAGCTTTCTTT	CASSERDMIAFF
-	TRBV28	TRBJ2-5	many	TGTGCCAGCAGTTTATCGCGAGGGTTAGAGACCCAGTACTTC	CASSLSRGLETQYF
-	TRBV7-2	TRBJ2-7	many	TGTGCCAGCCGACAGTCCTACGAGCAGTACTTC	CASRQSYEQYF
-	TRBV9	TRBJ1-2	-	TGTGCCAGCAGTGAGGATCAGGGGCTTCTTAACTATGGCTACACCTTC	CASSEDQGLLNYGYTF
TRBD2	TRBV9	TRBJ2-1	few	TGTGCCAGCAGCGCCGAGGCAGAGCTAGCGGGGTGGTACAATGAGCAGTTCTTC	CASSAEAELAGWYNEQFF
TRBD2	TRBV5-1	TRBJ2-1	many	TGCGCCAGCAGCTTGCTACTAGTGCGGGGGTATAATGAGCAGTTCTTC	CASSLLLVRGYNEQFF
-	TRBV6-4	TRBJ1-5	many	TGTGCCAGCAGTGAGACAGATTGGCACCAGCCCCAGCATTTT	CASSETDWHQPQHF
-	TRBV7-2	TRBJ1-5	many	TGTGCCAGCGGGGGCTATAGCAATCAGCCCCAGCATTTT	CASGGYSNQPQHF
TRBD2	TRBV19	TRBJ2-3	few	TGTGCCAGCCAGGGGACTAGCGTCGTCGGTAAAGATACGCAGTATTTT	CASQGTSVVGKDTQYF
-	TRBV11-3	TRBJ2-2	many	TGTGCCAGCAGCTCCCACAGGATCTATACGAACACCGGGGAGCTGTTTTTT	CASSSHRIYTNTGELFF
-	TRBV30	TRBJ2-1	many	TGTGCCTGGAGTGTACAGAGCTCCTACAATGAGCAGTTCTTC	CAWSVQSSYNEQFF
-	TRBV5-1	TRBJ2-2	many	TGCGCCAGCAGCTTGCTTCTGGGCTCGAACACCGGGGAGCTGTTTTTT	CASSLLLGSNTGELFF
-	TRBV4-1	TRBJ2-2	many	TGCGCCAGCAGCCAAGCCGTCAGGGGGGTGAGCACCGGGGAGCTGTTTTTT	CASSQAVRGVSTGELFF
-	TRBV12-3/TRBV12-4	TRBJ1-2	few	TGTGCCAGCAACGCGGGGGGGCTCCTGTCCGGTGGCTACACCTTC	CASNAGGLLSGGYTF
-	TRBV19	TRBJ2-2	many	TGTGCCATCCCACCGACTAGTACCACCGGGGAGCTGTTTTTT	CAIPPTSTTGELFF
TRBD2	TRBV9	TRBJ2-1	many	TGTGCCAGCAGCTTTCGACTAGCGGGAGGTCATTACAATGAGCAGTTCTTC	CASSFRLAGGHYNEQFF
TRBD2	TRBV6-2/TRBV6-3	TRBJ2-1	many	TGTGCCAGCAGTTACCTACGACGGCTAGCGGGGCGGGGGAAATCCAATGAGCAGTTCTTC	CASSYLRRLAGRGKSNEQFF
TRBD1	TRBV5-1	TRBJ2-5	many	TGCGCCAGCAGCTTGGGAGGGACAGAAGAGACCCAGTACTTC	CASSLGGTEETQYF
-	TRBV7-9	TRBJ1-1	many	TGTGCCAGCAGCTTAGAACAGTCAGGCACTGAAGCTTTCTTT	CASSLEQSGTEAFF
TRBD1	TRBV2	TRBJ1-5	-	TGTGCCAGCACCGCCCAGACAGGGGGCGGGCAGCCCCAGCATTTT	CASTAQTGGGQPQHF
-	TRBV20-1	TRBJ1-3	many	TGCAGTGCTAGAGATGTAGACGAAACTAATTTT	CSARDVDETNF
-	TRBV28	TRBJ1-1	many	TGTGCCAGCAGTTTCGGTCAGGAGAACACTGAAGCTTTCTTT	CASSFGQENTEAFF
-	TRBV5-1	TRBJ2-7	-	TGCGCCAGCAGCTTTGGGGACTGGAACTACGAGCAGTACTTC	CASSFGDWNYEQYF
-	TRBV7-2	TRBJ2-1	many	TGTGCCAGCGAGGCGGGTACCTACAATGAGCAGTTCTTC	CASEAGTYNEQFF
TRBD1	TRBV25-1	TRBJ1-3	many	TGTGCCAGGGACAGGGTAGGTCATCCTGACCGCTCTGGAAACACCATATATTTT	CARDRVGHPDRSGNTIYF
-	TRBV5-6	TRBJ2-1	many	TGTGCCAGCAGCTTGTGGGGGGACGAGGGTGAGCAGTTCTTC	CASSLWGDEGEQFF
TRBD1	TRBV30	TRBJ2-7	few	TGTGCCTGGAGTGCCCTTATCGACAGGGTCGCCTACGAGCAGTACTTC	CAWSALIDRVAYEQYF
-	TRBV28	TRBJ2-5	few	TGTGCCAGCACGGCGGGGTTAGAGACCCAGTACTTC	CASTAGLETQYF
TRBD1	TRBV30	TRBJ1-1	many	TGTGCCTGGAGGGGACAGGGCACCTCTGAAGCTTTCTTT	CAWRGQGTSEAFF
-	TRBV9	TRBJ2-3	many	TGTGCCAGCAGCTTTCTGTGGGGGCGGCAATCAGATACGCAGTATTTT	CASSFLWGRQSDTQYF
-	TRBV27	TRBJ2-1	many	TGTGCCAGCAGTTTAGGGCCAGAGTCGAGTCCACTTTACAATGAGCAGTTCTTC	CASSLGPESSPLYNEQFF
-	TRBV11-2	TRBJ2-1	many	TGTGCCAGCAGCCCCAGGCCGTGGAGGTCGGATGAGCAGTTCTTC	CASSPRPWRSDEQFF
TRBD2	TRBV19	TRBJ2-3	many	TGTGCCAGTAGCCCCGGGACTAGCAACTCAGATACGCAGTATTTT	CASSPGTSNSDTQYF
-	TRBV28	TRBJ1-1	many	TGTGCCAGCAGCTCAAACCCTCCGGGTGAAGCTTTCTTT	CASSSNPPGEAFF
-	TRBV7-2	TRBJ2-7	many	TGTGCCAGCAGCTTAGATCTGGGGCTCTCCTACGAGCAGTACTTC	CASSLDLGLSYEQYF
-	TRBV5-8	TRBJ2-7	many	TGTGCCAGCAGCTTGGGGCTGGCCAACCTTATTGACGAGCAGTACTTC	CASSLGLANLIDEQYF
-	TRBV2	TRBJ1-5	many	TGTGCCAGCAGTGAAGAGGGGATCCAGCCCCAGCATTTT	CASSEEGIQPQHF
TRBD1	TRBV7-2	TRBJ1-5	many	TGTGCCAGCAGCGCCCAGACAGGGTCCAATCAGCCCCAGCATTTT	CASSAQTGSNQPQHF
-	TRBV27	TRBJ1-5	many	TGTGCCAGCAGTTTAGGTAGGGGTGGCAATCAGCCCCAGCATTTT	CASSLGRGGNQPQHF